The next 13 T cell receptor beta chains were all read from a single sample in a study of tumour-infiltrating T cells in Burkitt lymphoma. Some clones are missing from TCRdb's copy, which holds only in-frame ones; the method was immunoSEQ multiplex PCR. This sample yields 2,000 to 2,500 clones, of which 14% to 15% are seen a single time; about a tenth belongs to the top ten. The sequencing input was tumor tissue. The receptors were sampled from a human donor with Burkitt lymphoma.

V is TRBV5-4 and J is TRBJ2-4; unclear D gene. Germline loops: CDR1 SGHNT, CDR2 YYREEE (reference sequence). V lost 0 bases to trimming and J lost 6 bases, with 16 bases between them. The CDR3 extends over 16 amino acids. The CDR3 nucleotides read TGTGCCAGCAGCTTGGGGGCGGAAGGGCCCGCAAACATTCAGTACTTC. Protein: CASSLGAEGPANIQYF.

This clone appeared a few times. The chain has TRBV29-1 and TRBJ1-2, with TRBD1 identical over 9 bases. Germline V gene data show CDR1 as SQVTM and CDR2 as ANQGSEA. The CDR3 has 15 amino acids. The V gene end was trimmed by 7 bases and the J gene end by 4 bases; junction bases not matched to a gene: 13. For the CDR3, the DNA is TGCAGCGCAAAGGGACAGGGAAGTTCTGGCTATGGCTACACCTTC. Protein product: CSAKGQGSSGYGYTF.

The V call is TRBV15, the J call TRBJ1-1; D not certain. The V gene's germline CDR1 is LNHNV and CDR2 YYDKDF (reference sequence). V gave up 5 bases and J gave up 0 bases, with 7 bases separating them. The CDR3 is 13 amino acids. CDR3 nucleotide sequence: TGTGCCACCAGCTGGGGTTTGAACACTGAAGCTTTCTTT. The encoded protein is CATSWGLNTEAFF.

This clone was recorded a few times. This rearrangement joins TRBV14 to TRBJ2-3; no definite D call. CDR3 size: 11 residues. Per germline, CDR1 SGHDN and CDR2 FVKESK. Trimming left V 4 bases short and J 9 bases short, with 8 bases between. The CDR3 is CASSRGPTQYF. The CDR3 bases are TGTGCCAGCAGCCGAGGACCCACGCAGTATTTT.

The V and J genes are TRBV20-1 and TRBJ1-1, with no clear D. The ends were cut back, 3 bases at V and 4 bases at J, with 3 bases in the middle. This CDR3 comprises 10 residues. CDR1 and CDR2 (germline): DFQATT, SNEGSKA (reference sequence). CDR3 DNA: TGCAGTGCTAGTCTCACTGAAGCTTTCTTT. Translation: CSASLTEAFF.

V gene TRBV4-1 combines with J gene TRBJ1-4; weak D call: TRBD1 (6 bases). The CDR3 extends over 14 amino acids. The V gene lost 0 bases and the J gene lost 7 bases, with 9 bases spanning the gap. Germline lookup yields CDR1 MGHRA and CDR2 YSYEKL. In DNA, the CDR3 is TGCGCCAGCAGCCAAGACAGGGGTGGTGAAAAACTGTTTTTT. This translates into CASSQDRGGEKLFF.

The genes are TRBV7-9 and TRBJ2-2; D is tentatively TRBD1 or TRBD2 (5 bases each). Germline V gene sequence: CDR1 SEHNR, CDR2 FQNEAQ (reference sequence). Trimming took off 5 bases at V and 6 bases at J, with 7 bases between the two ends. This CDR3 region has 12 residues. The CDR3 DNA reads TGTGCCAGCAGCCGAGGGGCCGGGGAGCTGTTTTTT. Its protein product is CASSRGAGELFF.

The V and J genes are TRBV6-5 and TRBJ1-5; 7 bases are a match to TRBD1. This CDR3 has 15 amino acids. J was trimmed by 0 bases and V by 6 bases; bases with no gene match: 5. Germline lookup yields CDR1 MNHEY and CDR2 SVGAGI. The CDR3: CASRYGTDSNQPQHF. CDR3 DNA: TGTGCCAGCAGGTACGGGACAGATAGCAATCAGCCCCAGCATTTT.

This sequence joins TRBV7-9 and TRBJ2-2; D is perhaps TRBD1 (5 bases). Between the trimmed V and J ends, which lost 0 bases and 4 bases, there was a span of 9 bases. The CDR3 has 15 residues. Germline V gives CDR1 SEHNR, CDR2 FQNEAQ (reference sequence). The CDR3 DNA follows: TGTGCCAGCAGCTTAGCGCCAAGGGGCACCGGGGAGCTGTTTTTT. Translating it yields CASSLAPRGTGELFF.

This rearrangement joins TRBV11-2 to TRBJ1-3; a weak D match, TRBD1 (6 bases). The CDR3 covers 13 residues. Germline CDR1 and CDR2: SGHAT and FQNNGV. Trimming took off 6 bases at V and 4 bases at J, with 10 bases between the two ends. The CDR3 here is CASSTGPGNTIYF. As DNA, the CDR3 is TGTGCCAGCAGTACAGGGCCCGGAAACACCATATATTTT.

As regards this clone: Mismatch with germline at one junction end may stem from a read error. The identical CDR3 is also encoded by other nucleotide sequences in the sample. The chain recombines TRBV15 with TRBJ2-1; 9 bases agree with TRBD2. This CDR3 has 16 residues. In germline, CDR1 is LNHNV, CDR2 YYDKDF (reference sequence). CDR3 bases: TGTGCCACTAGCAGAGTCGCGGGAGGGAGGGTCGGGGAGCAGTTCTTC. This sequence encodes CATSRVAGGRVGEQFF.

This clone appeared a few times. CDR3 sequence reads: CASSLSGPGQGTEAFF. The CDR3 DNA reads TGCGCCAGCAGCTTGAGTGGACCGGGACAGGGAACTGAAGCTTTCTTT. V usage is TRBV5-1 and J usage is TRBJ1-1; 9 bases line up with TRBD1. The CDR3 is 16 residues long. The J segment lost 5 bases and the V segment lost 1 base, leaving 9 bases of the junction unmatched. CDR1 is SGHRS, CDR2 YFSETQ, per germline.

The chain carries TRBV5-1 and TRBJ2-7, with 14 bases matching TRBD2. The CDR3 consists of 18 residues. The V gene's germline CDR1 is SGHRS and CDR2 YFSETQ. After removal of 3 bases from V and 4 bases from J, the junction contained 12 bases not matched to a gene. DNA for the CDR3: TGCGCCAGCAGCTGGAACCACCCGGGACTAGCGGGAGCTTACGAGCAGTACTTC. This translates into CASSWNHPGLAGAYEQYF.